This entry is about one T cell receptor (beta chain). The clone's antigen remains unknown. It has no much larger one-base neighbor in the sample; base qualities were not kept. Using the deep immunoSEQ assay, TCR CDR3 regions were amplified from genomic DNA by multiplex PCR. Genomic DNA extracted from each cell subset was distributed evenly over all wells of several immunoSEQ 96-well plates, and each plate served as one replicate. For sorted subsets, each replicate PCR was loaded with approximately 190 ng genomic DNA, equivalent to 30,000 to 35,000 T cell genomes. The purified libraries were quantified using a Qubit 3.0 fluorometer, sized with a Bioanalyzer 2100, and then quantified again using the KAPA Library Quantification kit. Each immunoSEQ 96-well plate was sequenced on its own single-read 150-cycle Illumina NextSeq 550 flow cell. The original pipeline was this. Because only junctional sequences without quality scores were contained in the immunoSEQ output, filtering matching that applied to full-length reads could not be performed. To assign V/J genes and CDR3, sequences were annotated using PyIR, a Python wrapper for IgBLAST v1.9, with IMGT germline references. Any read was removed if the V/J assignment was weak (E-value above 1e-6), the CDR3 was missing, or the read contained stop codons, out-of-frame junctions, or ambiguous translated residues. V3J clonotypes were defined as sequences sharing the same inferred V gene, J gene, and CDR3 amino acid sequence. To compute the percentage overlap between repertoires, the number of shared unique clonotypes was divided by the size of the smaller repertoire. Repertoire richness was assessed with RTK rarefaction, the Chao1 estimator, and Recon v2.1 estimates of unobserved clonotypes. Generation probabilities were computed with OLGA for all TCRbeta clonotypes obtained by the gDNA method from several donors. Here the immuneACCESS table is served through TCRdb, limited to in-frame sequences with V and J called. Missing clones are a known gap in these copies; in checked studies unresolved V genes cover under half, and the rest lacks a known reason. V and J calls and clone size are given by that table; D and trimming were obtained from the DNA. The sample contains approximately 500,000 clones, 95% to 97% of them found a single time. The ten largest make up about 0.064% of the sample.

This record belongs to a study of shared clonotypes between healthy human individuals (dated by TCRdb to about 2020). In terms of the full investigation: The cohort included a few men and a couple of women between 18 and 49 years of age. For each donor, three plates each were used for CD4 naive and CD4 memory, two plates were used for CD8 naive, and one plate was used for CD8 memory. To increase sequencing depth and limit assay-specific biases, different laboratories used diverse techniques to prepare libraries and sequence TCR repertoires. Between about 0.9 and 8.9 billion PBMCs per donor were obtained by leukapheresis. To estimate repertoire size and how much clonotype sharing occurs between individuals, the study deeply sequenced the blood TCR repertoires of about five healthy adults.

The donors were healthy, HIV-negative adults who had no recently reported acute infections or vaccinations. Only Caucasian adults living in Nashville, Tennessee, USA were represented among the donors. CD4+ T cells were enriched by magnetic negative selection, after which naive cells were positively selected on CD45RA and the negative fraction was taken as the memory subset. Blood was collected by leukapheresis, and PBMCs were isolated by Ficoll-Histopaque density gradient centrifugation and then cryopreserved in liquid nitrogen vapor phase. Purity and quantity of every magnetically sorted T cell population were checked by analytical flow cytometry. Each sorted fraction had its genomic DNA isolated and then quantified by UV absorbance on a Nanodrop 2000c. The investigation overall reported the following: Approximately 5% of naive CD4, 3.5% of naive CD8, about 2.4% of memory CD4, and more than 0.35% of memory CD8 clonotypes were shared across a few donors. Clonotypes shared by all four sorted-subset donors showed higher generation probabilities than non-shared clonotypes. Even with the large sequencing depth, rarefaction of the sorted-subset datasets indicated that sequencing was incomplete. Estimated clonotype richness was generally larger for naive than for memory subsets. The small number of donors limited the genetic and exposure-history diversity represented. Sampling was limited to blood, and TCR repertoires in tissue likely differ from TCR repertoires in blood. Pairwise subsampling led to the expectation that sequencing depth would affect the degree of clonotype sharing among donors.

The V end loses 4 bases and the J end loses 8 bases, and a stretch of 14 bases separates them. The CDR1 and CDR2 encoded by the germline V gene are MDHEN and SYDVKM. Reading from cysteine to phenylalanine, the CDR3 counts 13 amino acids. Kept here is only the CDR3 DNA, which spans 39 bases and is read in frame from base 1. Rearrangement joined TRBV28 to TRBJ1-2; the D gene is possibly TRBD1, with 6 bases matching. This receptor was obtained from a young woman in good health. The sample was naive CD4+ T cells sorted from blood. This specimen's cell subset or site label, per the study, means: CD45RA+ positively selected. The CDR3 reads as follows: CASSSVDRSGYTF. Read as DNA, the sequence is TGTGCCAGCAGTTCGGTCGACAGGTCGGGCTACACCTTC.